The 5 T cell receptor beta chains given below trace back to one sample, sequenced in a study of blood T cells in healthy people across ages. A second PCR, run for about 7 to 11 cycles, used a sample-barcoded 5' primer plus a J-beta primer mix. TCRdb itself ran the 5' RACE reads through MiXCR, one entry per CDR3 protein. This table holds roughly 560,000 distinct CDR3 sequences, 20% to 30% found once. Separately, the same data were catalogued under a study of T cells of mothers and their children.

The material sequenced was blood. These receptors came from a boy aged 10-17 years in good health.

About this clonotype: The junction shows a germline mismatch at one end, possibly a read error. The V and J genes are TRBV4-2 and TRBJ1-3; D is perhaps TRBD1 (5 bases). CDR1 LGHNA and CDR2 YNFKEQ come from the germline V gene. The CDR3 has 12 amino acids. The CDR3 loop is CASSQESGPVHF. Here the CDR3 DNA reads TGTGCCAGCAGCCAAGAATCAGGGCCGGTCCATTTT.

This clonotype has just a few counts. This chain connects TRBV20-1 to TRBJ2-7; TRBD2 might be the D (6 bases). The CDR3 runs 14 residues. V was clipped by 3 bases and J by 2 bases, with 14 bases between them. Per germline, CDR1 DFQATT and CDR2 SNEGSKA (reference sequence). The CDR3 region has the DNA TGCAGTGCTAGGGACGGGACTTCTACCTACGAGCAGTACTTC. It yields the protein CSARDGTSTYEQYF.

This clonotype was counted a few times. The rearrangement links TRBV7-9 to TRBJ2-1; a weak D match, TRBD1 (5 bases). The CDR3 is made up of 13 amino acids. V lost 5 bases and J 6 bases, leaving 11 bases between the germline ends. In germline, CDR1 is SEHNR, CDR2 FQNEAQ (reference sequence). CDR3 sequence reads: CASSPAGANEQFF. CDR3 in DNA: TGTGCCAGCAGCCCGGCTGGGGCCAATGAGCAGTTCTTC.

This clonotype was seen at least ten times. V usage is TRBV7-9 and J usage is TRBJ1-4; D not resolved. The CDR3 has 13 residues. Trimming shortened V by 4 bases and J by 4 bases, and 7 bases separated the two germline ends. Germline CDR1 SEHNR, CDR2 FQNEAQ (reference sequence). The CDR3 here is CASSSQNNEKLFF. As DNA, the CDR3 is TGTGCCAGCAGCTCGCAGAATAATGAAAAACTGTTTTTT.

CDR3 DNA: TGTGCCAGCAGCCCCTGGGTCGGAGGGGTGCCCTACACCTTC. Translating it yields CASSPWVGGVPYTF. V usage is TRBV7-8 and J usage is TRBJ1-2, with D perhaps matching TRBD1 (5 bases). Trimming cost V 5 bases and J 10 bases, with 20 bases left between them. The CDR3 consists of 14 residues. CDR1 is SGHVS and CDR2 is FQNEAQ in the germline V gene.